The present entry profiles one T cell receptor beta chain with its context. The record originates from a study of PD-L1 blockade in urothelial cancer. Study context: Between 0 and 3 chemotherapy regimens preceded treatment for each patient.

CDR3 length: 13 amino acids. In germline, CDR1 is SGHTA, CDR2 FQGNSA. V was shortened by 7 bases and J by 1 base, with 10 bases between the two germline ends. Some clones are missing from TCRdb's copy, which holds only in-frame ones; the method was immunoSEQ multiplex PCR. This repertoire shows tens of thousands of clones, over 75% found once; its top ten account for approximately 4%. Sequenced here: PBMCs, sampled around atezolizumab (anti-PD-L1) treatment. This TCR was recovered from a man in his sixties or seventies with urothelial cancer. This sequence joins TRBV7-2 and TRBJ2-5; D unclear. The CDR3 DNA is TGTGCCAGCAACATTCCCCCCCAAGAGACCCAGTACTTC. Its protein product is CASNIPPQETQYF. Looking up the rest from reference TRBV7-2 and TRBJ2-5 gives the full variable domain: GAGVSQSPSNKVTEKGKDVELRCDPISGHTALYWYRQSLGQGLEFLIYFQGNSAPDKSGLPSDRFSAERTGGSVSTLTIQRTQQEDSAVYLCASNIPPQETQYFGPGTRLLVL.